These T cell receptor beta chains were read from a single sample in a study of CD8+CD57+ T cells in acquired aplastic anemia. TCRdb re-derived calls from the reads in MiXCR, one entry per CDR3 protein. The profile covers 150,000 to 180,000 distinct CDR3 sequences, with roughly 54% appearing a single time and approximately 12% taken by the ten largest. The sequencing sample was made of sorted CD4+, CD8+, or CD8+CD57+ T cells (not recorded which) from PBMCs. The receptors here all came from a human donor with aplastic anemia. Each CDR3 is given with its conserved first and last residue. The order of the fields is D gene, V gene, clone size, J gene, CDR3 protein, CDR3 DNA. The D gene is left open where the match is weak. Size is omitted from some rows. Given values are once, few, many or a class for expanded clones.

d_call: TRBD2; v_call: TRBV27; clone_size: few; j_call: TRBJ2-1; cdr3_aa: CASSSLGLAGGNEQFF; cdr3_nt: TGTGCCAGCAGTTCCCTCGGGCTAGCGGGGGGAAATGAGCAGTTCTTC
d_call: TRBD2; v_call: TRBV6-2/TRBV6-3; clone_size: NA; j_call: TRBJ2-7; cdr3_aa: CASSPRGAGGHEQYF; cdr3_nt: TGTGCCAGCTCGCCCCGGGGAGCGGGAGGCCATGAGCAGTACTTC
d_call: NA; v_call: TRBV7-6; clone_size: NA; j_call: TRBJ2-7; cdr3_aa: CASSYQGNEQYF; cdr3_nt: TGTGCCAGCAGCTACCAGGGGAACGAGCAGTACTTC
d_call: TRBD2; v_call: TRBV29-1; clone_size: NA; j_call: TRBJ2-1; cdr3_aa: CSVLRAGFSINEQFF; cdr3_nt: TGCAGCGTTCTCCGAGCGGGGTTTTCAATCAATGAGCAGTTCTTC
d_call: TRBD2; v_call: TRBV20-1; clone_size: NA; j_call: TRBJ2-7; cdr3_aa: CSAPLGGIEQYF; cdr3_nt: TGCAGTGCGCCCCTGGGGGGGATCGAGCAGTACTTC
d_call: TRBD2; v_call: TRBV20-1; clone_size: few; j_call: TRBJ2-1; cdr3_aa: CSAKSGGIYNEQFF; cdr3_nt: TGCAGTGCTAAAAGCGGGGGCATCTACAATGAGCAGTTCTTC
d_call: TRBD2; v_call: TRBV25-1; clone_size: NA; j_call: TRBJ2-3; cdr3_aa: CASSLAGGQPTQYF; cdr3_nt: TGTGCCAGCTCATTAGCGGGAGGACAACCTACGCAGTATTTT
d_call: NA; v_call: TRBV7-6; clone_size: NA; j_call: TRBJ1-1; cdr3_aa: CASSLDLMNTEAFF; cdr3_nt: TGTGCCAGCAGCTTAGACCTTATGAACACTGAAGCTTTCTTT
d_call: NA; v_call: TRBV7-2; clone_size: NA; j_call: TRBJ2-7; cdr3_aa: CASSSGPVSYEQYF; cdr3_nt: TGTGCCAGCAGCTCGGGACCAGTCTCCTACGAGCAGTACTTC
d_call: TRBD1; v_call: TRBV19; clone_size: NA; j_call: TRBJ1-2; cdr3_aa: CASSPRQGRNYGYTF; cdr3_nt: TGTGCCAGTAGTCCACGACAGGGGAGGAACTATGGCTACACCTTC
d_call: TRBD1; v_call: TRBV12-3/TRBV12-4; clone_size: NA; j_call: TRBJ2-7; cdr3_aa: CAISDGTGVNYEQYF; cdr3_nt: TGTGCCATCAGTGACGGGACAGGGGTGAACTACGAGCAGTACTTC
d_call: NA; v_call: TRBV5-6; clone_size: medium-sized; j_call: TRBJ1-2; cdr3_aa: CASSLAGNYGYTF; cdr3_nt: TGTGCCAGCAGCTTGGCTGGGAACTATGGCTACACCTTC
d_call: NA; v_call: TRBV9; clone_size: once; j_call: TRBJ1-3; cdr3_aa: CASSVDSVSSGNTIYF; cdr3_nt: TGTGCCAGCAGCGTAGACAGTGTCAGCTCTGGAAACACCATATATTTT
d_call: TRBD1; v_call: TRBV14; clone_size: NA; j_call: TRBJ2-7; cdr3_aa: CASSQGTASTYEQYF; cdr3_nt: TGTGCCAGCAGCCAGGGGACAGCCTCAACCTACGAGCAGTACTTC
d_call: TRBD1; v_call: TRBV6-1; clone_size: many; j_call: TRBJ2-3; cdr3_aa: CASSYSIGQGTDTQYF; cdr3_nt: TGTGCCAGCTCCTACTCCATCGGACAGGGCACAGATACGCAGTATTTT
d_call: NA; v_call: TRBV5-4; clone_size: few; j_call: TRBJ2-7; cdr3_aa: CASSLEQGADEQYF; cdr3_nt: TGTGCCAGCAGCTTGGAGCAGGGTGCTGACGAGCAGTACTTC
d_call: NA; v_call: TRBV24-1; clone_size: NA; j_call: TRBJ2-3; cdr3_aa: CATSDWAGRGDTQYF; cdr3_nt: TGTGCCACCAGTGATTGGGCAGGGCGGGGAGATACGCAGTATTTT
d_call: NA; v_call: TRBV6-1; clone_size: many; j_call: TRBJ1-6; cdr3_aa: CASTESSYNSPLHF; cdr3_nt: TGTGCCAGCACAGAGAGCTCCTATAATTCACCCCTCCACTTT
d_call: TRBD1; v_call: TRBV29-1; clone_size: NA; j_call: TRBJ1-5; cdr3_aa: CSVFSGGDQPQHF; cdr3_nt: TGCAGCGTTTTCTCAGGGGGCGATCAGCCCCAGCATTTT
d_call: TRBD1; v_call: TRBV7-6; clone_size: NA; j_call: TRBJ1-6; cdr3_aa: CASSLGGDRVGSPLHF; cdr3_nt: TGTGCCAGCAGCTTAGGGGGGGACAGGGTTGGCTCACCCCTCCACTTT
d_call: TRBD1; v_call: TRBV20-1; clone_size: NA; j_call: TRBJ1-5; cdr3_aa: CSASVSGQVNQPQHF; cdr3_nt: TGCAGTGCTAGTGTCTCCGGACAGGTCAATCAGCCCCAGCATTTT
d_call: NA; v_call: TRBV3-1; clone_size: NA; j_call: TRBJ1-2; cdr3_aa: CASSQGGGANGYTF; cdr3_nt: TGTGCCAGCAGCCAAGGAGGAGGGGCAAATGGCTACACCTTC
d_call: NA; v_call: TRBV2; clone_size: NA; j_call: TRBJ2-3; cdr3_aa: CASKNTDTQYF; cdr3_nt: TGTGCCAGCAAAAACACAGATACGCAGTATTTT
d_call: NA; v_call: TRBV28; clone_size: NA; j_call: TRBJ1-6; cdr3_aa: CASSGGQVYNSPLHF; cdr3_nt: TGTGCCAGCAGCGGGGGGCAGGTTTACAATTCACCCCTCCACTTT
d_call: TRBD1; v_call: TRBV24-1; clone_size: few; j_call: TRBJ2-1; cdr3_aa: CATSDYPGTASYNEQFF; cdr3_nt: TGTGCCACCAGTGACTATCCCGGGACAGCGTCCTACAATGAGCAGTTCTTC
d_call: NA; v_call: TRBV27; clone_size: few; j_call: TRBJ1-5; cdr3_aa: CASSLSRRNQPQHF; cdr3_nt: TGTGCCAGCAGTTTATCGAGGAGGAATCAGCCCCAGCATTTT
d_call: TRBD2; v_call: TRBV20-1; clone_size: NA; j_call: TRBJ2-1; cdr3_aa: CGAAGGQHEQFF; cdr3_nt: TGCGGTGCCGCGGGGGGGCAGCATGAGCAGTTCTTC
d_call: TRBD1; v_call: TRBV25-1; clone_size: NA; j_call: TRBJ1-1; cdr3_aa: CARGQGDTEAFF; cdr3_nt: TGTGCTAGAGGACAGGGGGACACTGAAGCTTTCTTT
d_call: NA; v_call: TRBV10-3; clone_size: NA; j_call: TRBJ2-7; cdr3_aa: CAIKPGATYEQYF; cdr3_nt: TGTGCCATCAAGCCGGGGGCGACCTACGAGCAGTACTTC
d_call: TRBD1; v_call: TRBV15; clone_size: NA; j_call: TRBJ2-7; cdr3_aa: CATNRDRGDEQYF; cdr3_nt: TGTGCCACAAACCGGGACAGGGGGGACGAGCAGTACTTC
d_call: TRBD1; v_call: TRBV5-1; clone_size: NA; j_call: TRBJ2-7; cdr3_aa: CASSRRQGESEQYF; cdr3_nt: TGCGCCAGCAGCAGACGACAGGGAGAGAGCGAGCAGTACTTC
d_call: TRBD1; v_call: TRBV3-1; clone_size: NA; j_call: TRBJ1-2; cdr3_aa: CASSPRGRQGSDGYTF; cdr3_nt: TGTGCCAGCAGCCCCCGGGGGAGACAGGGTTCGGACGGCTACACCTTC
d_call: TRBD1; v_call: TRBV25-1; clone_size: few; j_call: TRBJ1-4; cdr3_aa: CASSEQRGRGNEKLFF; cdr3_nt: TGTGCCAGCAGTGAACAAAGGGGCAGGGGGAATGAAAAACTGTTTTTT
d_call: NA; v_call: TRBV7-8; clone_size: NA; j_call: TRBJ2-7; cdr3_aa: CASSRTTSPLEQYF; cdr3_nt: TGTGCCAGCAGCCGGACTACTAGTCCCCTGGAGCAGTACTTC
d_call: NA; v_call: TRBV10-1; clone_size: NA; j_call: TRBJ2-3; cdr3_aa: CASNNGGSTDTQYF; cdr3_nt: TGCGCCAGCAACAACGGGGGCTCAACAGATACGCAGTATTTT
d_call: NA; v_call: TRBV19; clone_size: NA; j_call: TRBJ1-2; cdr3_aa: CASIGSWACDYTF; cdr3_nt: TGTGCCAGTATAGGCAGCTGGGCATGTGACTACACCTTC
d_call: NA; v_call: TRBV15; clone_size: NA; j_call: TRBJ1-5; cdr3_aa: CATSTFRQGNQPQHF; cdr3_nt: TGTGCCACCAGCACGTTTCGGCAGGGTAATCAGCCCCAGCATTTT
d_call: TRBD1; v_call: TRBV20-1; clone_size: NA; j_call: TRBJ2-7; cdr3_aa: CSAVRQGISYEQYF; cdr3_nt: TGCAGTGCCGTGAGACAGGGGATCTCCTACGAGCAGTACTTC
d_call: NA; v_call: TRBV7-2; clone_size: NA; j_call: TRBJ1-1; cdr3_aa: CASSLRLGPNTEAFF; cdr3_nt: TGTGCCAGCAGCTTACGGTTGGGGCCGAACACTGAAGCTTTCTTT
d_call: TRBD2; v_call: TRBV7-2; clone_size: once; j_call: TRBJ2-5; cdr3_aa: CASSFRGGEETQYF; cdr3_nt: TGTGCCAGCAGCTTCCGGGGGGGGGAAGAGACCCAGTACTTC
d_call: TRBD1; v_call: TRBV5-1; clone_size: few; j_call: TRBJ1-1; cdr3_aa: CASRGQGAGANTEAFF; cdr3_nt: TGCGCCAGCCGGGGTCAGGGGGCGGGTGCGAACACTGAAGCTTTCTTT
d_call: NA; v_call: TRBV20-1; clone_size: many; j_call: TRBJ2-7; cdr3_aa: CSARISYEQYF; cdr3_nt: TGCAGTGCTAGGATCTCCTACGAGCAGTACTTC
d_call: TRBD2; v_call: TRBV29-1; clone_size: NA; j_call: TRBJ2-3; cdr3_aa: CSVEEGTSRRTDTQYF; cdr3_nt: TGCAGCGTTGAAGAGGGGACTAGCCGACGCACAGATACGCAGTATTTT
d_call: NA; v_call: TRBV6-1; clone_size: many; j_call: TRBJ2-2; cdr3_aa: CASRMGGTGELFF; cdr3_nt: TGTGCCAGCAGAATGGGGGGCACCGGGGAGCTGTTTTTT
d_call: TRBD2; v_call: TRBV10-3; clone_size: once; j_call: TRBJ2-1; cdr3_aa: CAIRVLAGGPRNEQFF; cdr3_nt: TGTGCCATCAGAGTCCTAGCGGGGGGGCCGAGGAATGAGCAGTTCTTC
d_call: NA; v_call: TRBV24-1; clone_size: NA; j_call: TRBJ2-1; cdr3_aa: CATSDWSVGQFF; cdr3_nt: TGTGCCACCAGTGACTGGTCGGTAGGGCAGTTCTTC
d_call: NA; v_call: TRBV24-1; clone_size: NA; j_call: TRBJ2-1; cdr3_aa: CATSDLSGLGNEQFF; cdr3_nt: TGTGCCACCAGTGATTTGTCCGGGTTAGGCAATGAGCAGTTCTTC
d_call: NA; v_call: TRBV19; clone_size: many; j_call: TRBJ2-7; cdr3_aa: CASSMSGTGHEQYF; cdr3_nt: TGTGCCAGTAGTATGTCGGGGACGGGCCACGAGCAGTACTTC
d_call: NA; v_call: TRBV7-3; clone_size: NA; j_call: TRBJ2-1; cdr3_aa: CASSLSRHEQFF; cdr3_nt: TGTGCCAGCAGCTTAAGCAGGCATGAGCAGTTCTTC
d_call: TRBD1; v_call: TRBV24-1; clone_size: NA; j_call: TRBJ1-6; cdr3_aa: CATSMGQGYNSPLHF; cdr3_nt: TGTGCCACCAGTATGGGACAGGGTTATAATTCACCCCTCCACTTT
d_call: NA; v_call: TRBV6-2/TRBV6-3; clone_size: many; j_call: TRBJ2-1; cdr3_aa: CASIQTRGRGSEQFF; cdr3_nt: TGTGCCAGCATCCAGACTAGGGGACGGGGAAGTGAGCAGTTCTTC
d_call: TRBD1; v_call: TRBV7-9; clone_size: many; j_call: TRBJ2-2; cdr3_aa: CASSTRDRGTAGELFF; cdr3_nt: TGTGCCAGCAGCACTCGGGACAGGGGAACGGCCGGGGAGCTGTTTTTT